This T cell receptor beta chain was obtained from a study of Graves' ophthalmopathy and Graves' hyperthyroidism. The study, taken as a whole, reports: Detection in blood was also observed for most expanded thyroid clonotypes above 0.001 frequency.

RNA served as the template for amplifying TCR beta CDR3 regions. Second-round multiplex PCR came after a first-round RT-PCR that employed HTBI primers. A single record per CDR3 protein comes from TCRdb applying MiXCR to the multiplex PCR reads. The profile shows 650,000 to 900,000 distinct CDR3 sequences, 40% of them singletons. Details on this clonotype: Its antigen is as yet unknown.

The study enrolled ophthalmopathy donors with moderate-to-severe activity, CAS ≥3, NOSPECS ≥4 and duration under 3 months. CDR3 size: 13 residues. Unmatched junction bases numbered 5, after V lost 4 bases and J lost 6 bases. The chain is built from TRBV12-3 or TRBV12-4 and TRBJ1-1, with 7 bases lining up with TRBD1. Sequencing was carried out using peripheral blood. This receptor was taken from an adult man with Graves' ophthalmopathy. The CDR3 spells CASSSRGSPEAFF. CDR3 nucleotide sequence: TGTGCCAGCAGTTCCAGGGGGTCCCCTGAAGCTTTCTTT.